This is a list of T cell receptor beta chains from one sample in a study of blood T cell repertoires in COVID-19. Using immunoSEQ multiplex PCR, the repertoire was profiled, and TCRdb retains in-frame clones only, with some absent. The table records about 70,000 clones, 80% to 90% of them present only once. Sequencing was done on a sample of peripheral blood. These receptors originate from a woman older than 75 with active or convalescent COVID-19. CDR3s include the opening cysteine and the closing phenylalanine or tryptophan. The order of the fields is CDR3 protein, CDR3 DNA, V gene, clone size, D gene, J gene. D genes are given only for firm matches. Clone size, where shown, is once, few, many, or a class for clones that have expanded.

cdr3_aa: CASSYRGTGTDTQYF
cdr3_nt: TGTGCCAGCAGTTACAGGGGGACGGGCACAGATACGCAGTATTTT
v_call: TRBV7-2
clone_size: .
d_call: TRBD1
j_call: TRBJ2-3

cdr3_aa: CASRRTGANVLTF
cdr3_nt: TGTGCCAGCAGGCGTACTGGGGCCAACGTCCTGACTTTC
v_call: TRBV6-5
clone_size: .
d_call: .
j_call: TRBJ2-6

cdr3_aa: CASSNRGYGTEAFF
cdr3_nt: TGTGCCAGCAGCAACAGAGGGTATGGGACTGAAGCTTTCTTT
v_call: TRBV6-5
clone_size: .
d_call: .
j_call: TRBJ1-1

cdr3_aa: CASSLSGGLRTEAFF
cdr3_nt: TGTGCCAGCAGTTTAAGTGGGGGCCTTCGGACTGAAGCTTTCTTT
v_call: TRBV28
clone_size: .
d_call: .
j_call: TRBJ1-1

cdr3_aa: CASSSQGAGGQFF
cdr3_nt: TGTGCCAGCAGCTCCCAGGGGGCTGGTGGGCAGTTCTTC
v_call: TRBV7-9
clone_size: .
d_call: TRBD1
j_call: TRBJ2-1

cdr3_aa: CASSPSDRGLANEKLFF
cdr3_nt: TGCGCCAGCAGCCCGAGTGACAGGGGGCTTGCTAATGAAAAACTGTTTTTT
v_call: TRBV4-3
clone_size: .
d_call: TRBD1
j_call: TRBJ1-4

cdr3_aa: CASSEAHWAGSGNTIYF
cdr3_nt: TGTGCCAGCAGTGAAGCGCACTGGGCAGGGTCTGGAAACACCATATATTTT
v_call: TRBV6-1
clone_size: .
d_call: .
j_call: TRBJ1-3

cdr3_aa: CASRPGRTGGHGELFF
cdr3_nt: TGTGCCAGCAGGCCCGGAAGGACAGGGGGCCACGGGGAGCTGTTTTTT
v_call: TRBV6-6
clone_size: .
d_call: TRBD1
j_call: TRBJ2-2

cdr3_aa: CAWGRTTQETQYF
cdr3_nt: TGTGCCTGGGGCAGGACAACCCAAGAGACCCAGTACTTC
v_call: TRBV30
clone_size: once
d_call: .
j_call: TRBJ2-5

cdr3_aa: CASSRQSGTDTNQPQHF
cdr3_nt: TGTGCCAGCTCACGACAAAGTGGGACAGACACTAATCAGCCCCAGCATTTT
v_call: TRBV18
clone_size: few
d_call: TRBD1
j_call: TRBJ1-5

cdr3_aa: CASSQPRSGEQFF
cdr3_nt: TGTGCCAGCAGTCAACCTAGGAGTGGGGAGCAGTTCTTC
v_call: TRBV2
clone_size: .
d_call: .
j_call: TRBJ2-1